These 9 T cell receptor beta chains came from one sample sequenced in a study of Tregs in tolerant kidney transplant recipients. Method: immunoSEQ multiplex PCR; TCRdb's copy keeps in-frame clones and lacks some. The sample lists about 31,000 clones, 82% occurring once. Their recognized antigens are unknown. The material sequenced was Tregs from blood cultured with allogeneic cells. The receptors shown here come from a human donor in good health.

The chain combines TRBV7-6 with TRBJ2-1; TRBD2 aligns across 8 bases. The CDR3 spans 15 residues. The junction had 2 bases not matched to a gene; V was cut back by 3 bases and J by 1 base. The germline V gene encodes CDR1 SGHVS and CDR2 FNYEAQ. CDR3 coding DNA: TGTGCCAGCAGCTTTAGCGGGGCGTCCTACAATGAGCAGTTCTTC. This encodes CASSFSGASYNEQFF.

J is TRBJ1-2 and V is TRBV6-5; D possibly corresponds to TRBD1 (5 bases). Germline-derived CDR1 and CDR2 are MNHEY and SVGAGI. The CDR3 is 12 residues long. The V and J ends lost 10 bases and 3 bases respectively, with 12 bases between them. The CDR3 nucleotides read TGTGCCACAGGGTTTTCCCACTATGGCTACACCTTC. Encoded protein: CATGFSHYGYTF.

The chain joins TRBV5-1 to TRBJ2-3; no clear D. Germline assignment: CDR1 SGHRS and CDR2 YFSETQ. V was cut by 5 bases and J by 6 bases, with 13 bases left in between. The CDR3 totals 13 residues. CDR3 DNA: TGCGCCAGCAGGTTCCCCCCCGGGGATACGCAGTATTTT. Translation: CASRFPPGDTQYF.

This chain connects TRBV5-1 to TRBJ2-2; D is uncertain. Looked up from germline, CDR1 is SGHRS and CDR2 is YFSETQ. V shed 2 bases and J shed 2 bases, with 13 bases lying between them. CDR3 length: 16 amino acids. The CDR3 sequence: CASSLNPGVNTGELFF. CDR3 in DNA: TGCGCCAGCAGCTTAAATCCAGGCGTTAACACCGGGGAGCTGTTTTTT.

This chain links TRBV1 with TRBJ1-5; TRBD1, the D gene given by the table, was not confirmed from the DNA. TRBV1 is labeled a pseudogene. CDR3 length: 15 residues. CDR3 loop: CTSSQDPRVNQPQHF. CDR3 nucleotide sequence: TGCACCAGCAGCCAAGATCCCAGGGTCAATCAGCCCCAGCATTTT.

The chain uses TRBV5-6 and TRBJ1-1; D perhaps matches TRBD1 (5 bases). V lost 1 base to trimming and J lost 5 bases, with 15 bases between them. The germline gives CDR1 SGHDT, CDR2 YYEEEE. This CDR3 is 15 amino acids long. CDR3 nucleotides: TGTGCCAGCAGCTTGACCGGGGGTAGGCGAACTGAAGCTTTCTTT. Translation gives CASSLTGGRRTEAFF. The whole variable domain, filled in from reference TRBV5-6 and TRBJ1-1, reads DAGVTQSPTHLIKTRGQQVTLRCSPKSGHDTVSWYQQALGQGPQFIFQYYEEEERQRGNFPDRFSGHQFPNYSSELNVNALLLGDSALYLCASSLTGGRRTEAFFGQGTRLTVV.

V is TRBV7-9 and J is TRBJ1-5; D might be TRBD1 (6 bases). Germline V gene lookup returns CDR1 SEHNR and CDR2 FQNEAQ (reference sequence). V was clipped by 8 bases and J by 6 bases, with 11 bases between them. This CDR3 comprises 12 residues. CDR3 bases: TGTGCCAGCGCTACAGGGCTTCAGCCCCAGCATTTT. Protein product: CASATGLQPQHF.

V and J are TRBV5-1 and TRBJ1-1; unclear D gene. The CDR3 runs 11 residues. CDR1 and CDR2 from the germline V gene are SGHRS and YFSETQ. Trimming cost V 0 bases and J 7 bases, with 4 bases left between them. In nucleotides, the CDR3 is TGCGCCAGCAGCTTGGCAGGTGAAGCTTTCTTT. Its protein is CASSLAGEAFF.

The rearrangement links TRBV28 to TRBJ2-1, with 10 bases matching TRBD1. This CDR3 is 16 amino acids long. V dropped 5 bases and J dropped 4; count of bases not matched to a gene: 8. CDR1 is MDHEN and CDR2 is SYDVKM in the germline V gene. CDR3 DNA sequence: TGTGCCAGCAGTCATTATCCGGGACAGGGGTACAATGAGCAGTTCTTC. Translation gives CASSHYPGQGYNEQFF.